This TCR beta chain was identified during a study of T cell changes during pregnancy in multiple sclerosis. Libraries were prepared by immunoSEQ multiplex PCR; TCRdb keeps only in-frame clonotypes and omits some of them. The sample has around 66,000 clones; about 92% are singletons. Trimming removed 2 bases at V and 3 bases at J, with 22 bases between. This CDR3 region has 18 residues. From germline, CDR1 is KGHSH and CDR2 LQKENI. The sample here was peripheral blood, taken in the first trimester of pregnancy. The rearrangement links TRBV18 to TRBJ1-2; perhaps TRBD1 as D (6 bases). This clonotype was sampled from a female donor in good health, enrolled as a control in a pregnancy study. CDR3 residues: CASSPSQGLINQDYGYTF. The CDR3 DNA is TGTGCCAGCTCACCAAGCCAGGGGCTTATAAACCAGGACTATGGCTACACCTTC.